This is a list of T cell receptor beta chains from one sample in a study of low-dose radiotherapy and immunotherapy resistance in tumors. Via MiXCR, TCRdb re-called the reads, giving one row per CDR3 protein. The sample consists of 50,000 or so distinct CDR3 sequences, around 23% of them appearing once. The sequenced sample was PBMCs, obtained after low-dose radiotherapy plus immunotherapy. These receptors all come from a male donor with prostate cancer. CDR3s include the opening cysteine and the closing phenylalanine or tryptophan. D genes are given only for firm matches. Clone sizes are given selectively: once, few, many, or a class where the clone is expanded.

v_call,j_call,d_call,clone_size,cdr3_aa,cdr3_nt
TRBV9,TRBJ2-3,TRBD2,many,CASSPRTSGTDTQYF,TGTGCCAGCAGCCCTCGGACTAGCGGAACAGATACGCAGTATTTT
TRBV20-1,TRBJ2-7,-,many,CSASGAGNSVQYF,TGCAGTGCTAGTGGAGCGGGTAATAGTGTGCAGTACTTC
TRBV6-6,TRBJ2-1,-,many,CASSYSRLYNEQFF,TGTGCCAGCAGTTACTCGCGTCTTTACAATGAGCAGTTCTTC
TRBV7-9,TRBJ1-4,-,many,CASSLAGVGEKLFF,TGTGCCAGCAGCTTAGCCGGGGTCGGGGAAAAACTGTTTTTT
TRBV20-1,TRBJ2-3,-,many,CSARVVGGTHTQYF,TGCAGTGCTAGAGTGGTTGGAGGAACACATACGCAGTATTTT
TRBV11-2,TRBJ2-1,TRBD2,-,CASSRSGGAFYNEQFF,TGTGCCAGCAGCCGAAGCGGGGGGGCATTCTACAATGAGCAGTTCTTC
TRBV28,TRBJ2-7,TRBD1,many,CASSFFFRDSHYEQYF,TGTGCCAGCAGTTTTTTTTTCCGGGACAGTCACTACGAGCAGTACTTC
TRBV27,TRBJ2-1,TRBD2,few,CASSLRGLAGGFYYNEQFF,TGTGCCAGCAGTTTAAGGGGGCTAGCGGGAGGCTTTTATTACAATGAGCAGTTCTTC
TRBV6-1,TRBJ1-2,-,many,CASSELGRLTNYGYTF,TGTGCCAGCAGTGAACTGGGCCGACTGACTAACTATGGCTACACCTTC
TRBV2,TRBJ2-1,TRBD1,many,CASSEGGGTYNEQFF,TGTGCCAGCAGTGAAGGAGGGGGCACCTACAATGAGCAGTTCTTC
TRBV7-9,TRBJ2-3,-,many,CASSLEASTYIDTDTQYF,TGTGCCAGCAGCTTAGAGGCTAGCACGTATATTGACACAGATACGCAGTATTTT
TRBV11-2,TRBJ2-5,-,-,CASSIYLCSAGTGSRETQYF,-
TRBV2,TRBJ1-1,-,few,CARRDGNTEAFF,TGTGCCCGCCGGGACGGGAACACTGAAGCTTTCTTT
TRBV15,TRBJ2-5,TRBD2,many,CATSTRRGTSGQETQYF,TGTGCCACCAGCACTAGACGCGGGACTAGCGGCCAAGAGACCCAGTACTTC
TRBV5-5,TRBJ2-3,TRBD1,many,CASSLRDRGRDTQYF,TGCGCCAGCAGCCTGAGGGACAGGGGGCGAGATACGCAGTATTTT
TRBV6-1,TRBJ2-4,-,-,CASMWGLFQYF,TGTGCCAGCATGTGGGGACTTTTTCAGTACTTC
TRBV24-1,TRBJ2-2,-,-,CATSDLSGPKGAGELFF,TGTGCCACCAGTGATTTGTCGGGGCCAAAGGGCGCCGGGGAGCTGTTTTTT
TRBV7-2,TRBJ2-3,TRBD2,-,CASSLAASGYTDTQYF,TGTGCCAGCAGCTTAGCGGCTAGCGGTTACACAGATACGCAGTATTTT
TRBV12-3/TRBV12-4,TRBJ1-5,TRBD1,many,CASSRTGDQPQHF,TGTGCCAGCAGTCGGACAGGGGATCAGCCCCAGCATTTT
TRBV20-1,TRBJ2-7,-,-,CSARRGEAHEQYF,TGCAGTGCTAGGAGAGGAGAGGCCCACGAGCAGTACTTC
TRBV4-1,TRBJ2-5,TRBD2,many,CASSQGAFGTSGARETQYF,TGCGCCAGCAGCCAAGGGGCCTTCGGGACTAGCGGGGCGAGAGAGACCCAGTACTTC
TRBV30,TRBJ2-5,TRBD2,many,CAWSVVLAGTQYF,TGTGCCTGGAGTGTAGTGCTAGCGGGGACCCAGTACTTC
TRBV20-1,TRBJ1-6,-,many,CSARVEWGRSNSPLHF,TGCAGTGCTAGAGTGGAGTGGGGCCGTAGCAATTCACCCCTCCACTTT
TRBV30,TRBJ2-1,-,many,CAWSGQRYNEQFF,TGTGCCTGGAGTGGTCAGCGGTACAATGAGCAGTTCTTC
TRBV29-1,TRBJ1-2,-,many,CSVAVTGTINYGYTF,TGCAGCGTTGCCGTGACCGGGACAATTAACTATGGCTACACCTTC
TRBV3-1,TRBJ2-3,-,many,CASSQTLLPTDTQYF,TGTGCCAGCAGCCAGACCTTGCTTCCCACAGATACGCAGTATTTT
TRBV28,TRBJ2-1,TRBD2,-,CASSSWTSWGNEQFF,TGTGCCAGCAGTTCCTGGACTAGCTGGGGCAATGAGCAGTTCTTC
TRBV12-3/TRBV12-4,TRBJ2-3,-,-,CASSLVPGVPDTQYF,TGTGCCAGCAGTTTAGTACCGGGGGTACCAGATACGCAGTATTTT
TRBV10-3,TRBJ2-5,-,-,CAISESKVSEQETQYF,TGTGCCATCAGTGAGTCGAAGGTTTCAGAACAAGAGACCCAGTACTTC
TRBV28,TRBJ2-7,-,many,CASSFQNYEQYF,TGTGCCAGCAGTTTTCAGAACTACGAGCAGTACTTC
TRBV6-1,TRBJ2-1,-,many,CASRPTYNEQFF,TGTGCCAGCCGACCTACCTACAATGAGCAGTTCTTC
TRBV5-1,TRBJ1-1,-,medium-sized,CASSPRGLNTEAFF,TGCGCCAGCAGCCCGCGGGGGCTGAACACTGAAGCTTTCTTT
TRBV27,TRBJ2-1,TRBD1,many,CASSLVQGAVNEQFF,TGTGCCAGCAGTTTAGTCCAGGGGGCGGTCAATGAGCAGTTCTTC
TRBV7-9,TRBJ2-2,TRBD2,many,CASSLKRGGATNTGELFF,TGTGCCAGCAGCTTAAAGCGGGGCGGGGCCACGAACACCGGGGAGCTGTTTTTT
TRBV12-3/TRBV12-4,TRBJ1-5,-,many,CASSDRSGNQPQHF,TGTGCCAGCAGTGACAGGTCAGGCAATCAGCCCCAGCATTTT
TRBV29-1,TRBJ1-1,-,-,CSVGHTEAFF,TGCAGCGTTGGTCACACTGAAGCTTTCTTT
TRBV5-1,TRBJ2-3,-,many,CASSLDFTSDTQYF,TGCGCCAGCAGCTTGGATTTCACCTCAGATACGCAGTATTTT
TRBV20-1,TRBJ2-2,TRBD2,few,CSARPSGGVGTGELFF,TGCAGTGCTAGACCTAGCGGGGGGGTGGGCACCGGGGAGCTGTTTTTT
TRBV9,TRBJ2-7,-,-,CASSVAGDGTYEQYF,TGTGCCAGCAGCGTAGCAGGGGATGGCACCTACGAGCAGTACTTC
TRBV19,TRBJ1-6,TRBD1,few,CASSTRQGRSPLHF,TGTGCCAGTAGTACCCGACAGGGGCGGTCACCCCTCCACTTT
TRBV29-1,TRBJ1-1,-,many,CSVRVGGIRTVVTEAFF,TGCAGCGTGAGGGTCGGGGGCATCAGAACGGTGGTCACTGAAGCTTTCTTT
TRBV5-1,TRBJ2-1,-,many,CASSPEGRQKYNEQFF,TGCGCCAGCAGCCCGGAGGGTCGGCAGAAGTACAATGAGCAGTTCTTC
TRBV18,TRBJ1-3,-,many,CASSRERRGTGNTIYF,TGTGCCAGCTCACGCGAGAGAAGGGGAACTGGAAACACCATATATTTT
TRBV5-1,TRBJ1-3,-,many,CASSSDSRSGNTIYF,TGCGCCAGCAGCTCGGACAGTCGCTCTGGAAACACCATATATTTT